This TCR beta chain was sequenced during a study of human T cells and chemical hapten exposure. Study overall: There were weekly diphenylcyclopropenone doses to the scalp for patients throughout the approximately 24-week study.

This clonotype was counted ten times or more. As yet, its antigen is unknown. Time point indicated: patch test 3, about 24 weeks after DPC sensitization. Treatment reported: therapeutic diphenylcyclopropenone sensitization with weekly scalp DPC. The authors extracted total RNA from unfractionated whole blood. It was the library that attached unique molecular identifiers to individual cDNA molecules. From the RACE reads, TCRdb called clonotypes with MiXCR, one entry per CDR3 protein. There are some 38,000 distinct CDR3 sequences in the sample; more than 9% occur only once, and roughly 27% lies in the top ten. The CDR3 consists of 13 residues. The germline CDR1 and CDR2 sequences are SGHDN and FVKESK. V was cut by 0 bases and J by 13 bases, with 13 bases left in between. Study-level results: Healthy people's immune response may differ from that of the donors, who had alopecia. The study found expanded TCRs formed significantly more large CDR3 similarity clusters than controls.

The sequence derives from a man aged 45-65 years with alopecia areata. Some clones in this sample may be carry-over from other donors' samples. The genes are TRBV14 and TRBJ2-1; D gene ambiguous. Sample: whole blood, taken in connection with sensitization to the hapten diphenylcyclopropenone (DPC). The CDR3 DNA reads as TGTGCCAGCAGCCAAGATCTGAATGGTCTCCAGTTCTTC. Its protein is CASSQDLNGLQFF.